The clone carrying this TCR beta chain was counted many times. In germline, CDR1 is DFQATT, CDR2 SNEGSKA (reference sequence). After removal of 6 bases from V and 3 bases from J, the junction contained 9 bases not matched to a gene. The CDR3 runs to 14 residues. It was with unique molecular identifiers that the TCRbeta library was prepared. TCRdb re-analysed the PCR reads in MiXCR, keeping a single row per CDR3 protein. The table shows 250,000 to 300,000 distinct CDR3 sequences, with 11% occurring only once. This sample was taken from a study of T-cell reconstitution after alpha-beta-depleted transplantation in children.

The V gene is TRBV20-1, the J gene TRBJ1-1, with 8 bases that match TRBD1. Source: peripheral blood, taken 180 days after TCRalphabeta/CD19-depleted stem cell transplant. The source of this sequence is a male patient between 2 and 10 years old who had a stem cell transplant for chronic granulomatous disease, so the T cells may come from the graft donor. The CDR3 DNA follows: TGCAGTGCCGGACAGGGATTTCCTGACACTGAAGCTTTCTTT. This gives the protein CSAGQGFPDTEAFF.